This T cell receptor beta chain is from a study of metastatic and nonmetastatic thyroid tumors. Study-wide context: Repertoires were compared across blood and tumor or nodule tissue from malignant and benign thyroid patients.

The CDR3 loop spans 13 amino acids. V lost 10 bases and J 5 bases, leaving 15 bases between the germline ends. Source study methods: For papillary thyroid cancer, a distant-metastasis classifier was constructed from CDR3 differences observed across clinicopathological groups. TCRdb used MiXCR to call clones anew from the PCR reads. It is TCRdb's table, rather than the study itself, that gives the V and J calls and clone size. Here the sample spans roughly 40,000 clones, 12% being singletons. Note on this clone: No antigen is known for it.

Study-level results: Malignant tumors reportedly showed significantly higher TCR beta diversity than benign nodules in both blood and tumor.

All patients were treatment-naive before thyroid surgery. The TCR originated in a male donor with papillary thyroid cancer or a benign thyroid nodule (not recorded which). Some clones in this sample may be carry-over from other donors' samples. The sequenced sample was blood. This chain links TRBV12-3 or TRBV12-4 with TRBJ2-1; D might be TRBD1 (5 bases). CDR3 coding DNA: TGTGCCATCAGCCTGACAGTTAACAATGAGCAGTTCTTC. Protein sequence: CAISLTVNNEQFF.